One and the same sample provided the 15 T cell receptor beta chains below, sequenced in a study of OX40 agonist ivuxolimab in advanced cancers. Data came from immunoSEQ multiplex PCR; TCRdb stores just in-frame clones and leaves some out. This sample has 60,000 to 80,000 clones; 79% occur once, and the top ten carry roughly 10%. Material: CD4+ or CD8+ T cells sorted from blood, obtained in a trial of the OX40 agonist ivuxolimab. The receptors derive from an adult with an advanced solid tumor such as melanoma, head and neck, liver or kidney cancer.

The chain has TRBV7-2 and TRBJ1-2; perhaps TRBD1 as D (6 bases). The CDR3 contains 17 residues. Trimming removed 4 bases from V and 0 bases from J, with 18 bases in between. Looked up from germline, CDR1 is SGHTA and CDR2 is FQGNSA. DNA for the CDR3: TGTGCCAGCAGCTCGGGGGGGCAGACTATTCCTAACTATGGCTACACCTTC. Translation gives CASSSGGQTIPNYGYTF.

The chain joins TRBV29-1 to TRBJ2-1, with D unclear. Germline CDR1 is SQVTM and CDR2 is ANQGSEA. The CDR3 loop spans 15 amino acids. V was cut by 3 bases and J by 0 bases, with 12 bases left in between. The CDR3 bases are TGCAGCGTTGAGCGCGGCCTCGGCTCCTACAATGAGCAGTTCTTC. It yields the protein CSVERGLGSYNEQFF.

This rearrangement joins TRBV5-4 to TRBJ1-1; D might be TRBD1 (5 bases). Looked up from germline, CDR1 is SGHNT and CDR2 is YYREEE (reference sequence). This CDR3 has 13 residues. V lost 0 bases, J lost 4 bases, and 7 bases lay in between. The CDR3 loop reads CASSLAGTTEAFF. CDR3 in DNA: TGTGCCAGCAGCTTGGCAGGGACCACTGAAGCTTTCTTT.

In this sample, this clone turned up once. The chain couples TRBV7-9 to TRBJ2-7, with D uncertain. This CDR3 has 13 amino acids. Trimming stripped 1 base from V and 9 bases from J, with 13 bases between. The germline CDR1 and CDR2 sequences are SEHNR and FQNEAQ (reference sequence). The CDR3 loop reads CASSLGVDWRQYF. For the CDR3, the DNA is TGTGCCAGCAGCTTAGGGGTTGACTGGAGGCAGTACTTC.

V usage is TRBV18 and J usage is TRBJ2-7; 7 nucleotides agree with TRBD2. Looked up from germline, CDR1 is KGHSH and CDR2 is LQKENI. J was trimmed by 4 bases and V by 0 bases; bases with no gene match: 6. The CDR3 runs to 15 residues. DNA for the CDR3: TGTGCCAGCTCACCACCGGCGGGAGCTGGGTACGAGCAGTACTTC. Translated, it gives CASSPPAGAGYEQYF.

The V and J genes are TRBV7-2 and TRBJ2-1; D perhaps matches TRBD1 (6 bases). With 0 bases removed from V and 2 bases from J, the gap between germline ends came to 11 bases. The CDR3 is 16 residues long. Germline V CDR1 and CDR2: SGHTA, FQGNSA. The CDR3 DNA is TGTGCCAGCAGCTTAGCCCAGGGGAGAGCCTACAATGAGCAGTTCTTC. It yields the protein CASSLAQGRAYNEQFF.

The chain recombines TRBV4-3 with TRBJ1-2, with a weak D call TRBD1 (5 bases). Germline V gives CDR1 LGHNA, CDR2 YSLEER. This CDR3 spans 13 amino acids. Trimming stripped 0 bases from V and 8 bases from J, with 10 bases between. The CDR3 DNA is TGCGCCAGCAGCCAAGATCAGGGTGGAGGCTACACCTTC. Amino acids: CASSQDQGGGYTF.

Note on this clone: Mismatch with germline at one junction end may stem from a read error. The V gene is TRBV6-8, the J gene TRBJ2-2, with a weak D call TRBD2 (6 bases). Germline V lookup: CDR1 MNHGY, CDR2 SAAAGT. The CDR3 has 14 amino acids. The CDR3 is CASSYSRVRRGAVF. The DNA for the CDR3 is TGTGCCAGCAGTTACTCGAGGGTACGGCGGGGAGCTGTTTTT.

The J gene is TRBJ2-5, the V gene TRBV7-6, with D possibly TRBD2 on 5 matching bases. V was trimmed by 5 bases and J by 2 bases, leaving 12 bases between them. The germline V gene encodes CDR1 SGHVS and CDR2 FNYEAQ. The CDR3 extends over 14 amino acids. Here the CDR3 reads CASSLLGGQETQYF. DNA of the CDR3: TGTGCCAGCAGCCTCCTGGGCGGGCAAGAGACCCAGTACTTC.

The V gene is TRBV28, the J gene TRBJ1-2; 9 nucleotides agree with TRBD1. J gave up 8 bases and V 6 bases, and 13 bases lay outside the gene matches. CDR3 size: 15 residues. Germline CDR1 reads MDHEN; CDR2 reads SYDVKM. CDR3 sequence reads: CASRAAGQGQFGYTF. CDR3 in DNA: TGTGCCAGCAGAGCTGCGGGACAGGGTCAATTCGGCTACACCTTC.

This clone occurred a few times. The chain is built from TRBV7-2 and TRBJ1-1; D ambiguous. V was shortened by 3 bases and J by 0 bases, with 5 bases between the two germline ends. CDR1 is SGHTA and CDR2 is FQGNSA in the germline V gene. The CDR3 contains 13 residues. CDR3 nucleotides: TGTGCCAGCAGCTTTACATTGAACACTGAAGCTTTCTTT. Its protein is CASSFTLNTEAFF.

The chain joins TRBV2 to TRBJ1-2, with D possibly being TRBD1 (5 bases). Between the trimmed V and J ends, which lost 3 bases and 4 bases, there was a span of 12 bases. CDR3 length: 14 residues. Per the germline V gene, CDR1 is SNHLY and CDR2 is FYNNEI. The CDR3 DNA follows: TGTGCCAGCAGTGAGGGAGCCGGGGGCTATGGCTACACCTTC. It yields the protein CASSEGAGGYGYTF.

The V and J genes are TRBV11-2 and TRBJ2-7, with D possibly TRBD2 on 6 matching bases. The CDR3 runs 12 residues. V was clipped by 7 bases and J by 5 bases, with 12 bases between them. Germline assignment: CDR1 SGHAT and CDR2 FQNNGV. The CDR3 region is CASTRDFDEQYF. CDR3 nucleotides: TGTGCCAGCACCCGGGACTTTGACGAGCAGTACTTC.

J is TRBJ2-7 and V is TRBV5-4, with TRBD1 matching 7 bases. Germline trimming cut 2 bases from V and 5 bases from J; bases unmatched to any gene: 7. CDR3 length equals 14 residues. From germline, CDR1 is SGHNT and CDR2 YYREEE (reference sequence). The CDR3 region has the DNA TGTGCCAGCAGCTTAAGAAACAGGGGCCACGAGCAGTACTTC. As protein: CASSLRNRGHEQYF.

This clone was detected once. The chain has TRBV20-1 and TRBJ2-3; maybe TRBD2 (5 bases). Germline CDR1 and CDR2: DFQATT and SNEGSKA (reference sequence). The CDR3 is 11 residues long. Trimming removed 6 bases from V and 11 bases from J, with 15 bases in between. CDR3 nucleotide sequence: TGCAGTGCACTACTAGTAAGGGAGCAGTATTTT. Translated, it gives CSALLVREQYF.